This TCR beta chain derives from a study of shared clonotypes between healthy human individuals. Across the study: CD8 memory received one plate per donor, CD8 naive two, CD4 memory three and CD4 naive three.

In the case of this clone: Distinct nucleotide sequences in the sample also encode this CDR3.

Several immunoSEQ plates held equal portions of the genomic DNA taken from each subset. Authors' methods: Junction-only immunoSEQ sequences carried no quality scores, so filtering differed. Only in-frame clones appear in the TCRdb table, and some are missing; sequencing was by immunoSEQ multiplex PCR. V and J calls and clone size follow that table, whereas D and trimming were derived from the DNA. The sample carries roughly 640,000 clones, roughly 97% recorded once. Sequencing was done on a sample of naive CD4+ T cells sorted from blood. Subset defined: CD45RA+ positively selected. The sequence came from a woman in her twenties or thirties in good health.

CDR3 sequence: CASSFYEGARDTQYF. The DNA for the CDR3 is TGTGCCAGCAGCTTTTACGAGGGGGCCAGGGATACGCAGTATTTT. This chain uses TRBV11-2 with TRBJ2-3, with 7 bases aligning to TRBD1. V lost 3 bases and J lost 6; bases outside the gene matches: 9. The length of the CDR3 is 15 residues. Germline assignment: CDR1 SGHAT and CDR2 FQNNGV.